This T cell receptor (beta chain) was identified in a study of cytomegalovirus exposure and HLA in healthy donors. The study ran its PCR with 60 Vbeta and 13 Jbeta primers. Repertoires were generated with immunoSEQ multiplex PCR, while TCRdb's copy carries only in-frame clones and drops some. Of 300,000 or so clones in the sample, almost 85% were seen once. Study-wide results and limits: Most of the TCR beta V segments (in an earlier analysis) were productive either about 90% or about 30% of the time.

In this sample, this clone turned up once. Its specificity is unknown. In germline, CDR1 is SEHNR, CDR2 FQNEAQ (reference sequence). Deletions cut 4 bases from V and 6 bases from J, with 16 bases between. The CDR3 runs to 15 residues. The sequencing sample was made of PBMCs. The chain recombines TRBV7-9 with TRBJ2-1, with a weak D call TRBD2 (6 bases). This TCR came from a woman aged 40-49 years in good health and CMV-seropositive. The CDR3 DNA follows: TGTGCCAGCAGCTCCCAGGACCGGAGGGGCAATGAGCAGTTCTTC. It specifies CASSSQDRRGNEQFF.